This note documents a single T cell receptor (beta chain) sequence. The antigen remains undetermined. This entry comes from a study of T-cell memory formation after mild COVID-19. Study-wide background: Largely, the TCR clusters proved donor specific. Study-level results: Some clones that responded turned up in pre-infection memory, which suggests that cross-reactive memory joined in. Those CD4+ clones that contracted were mainly in CM and EM (CD8+ ones in EMRA). Whereas later expanders leaned CD4+, clones contracting day 15 to 85 showed a balanced CD4/CD8 makeup.

CDR1 is SEHNR and CDR2 is FQNEAQ in the germline V gene (reference sequence). There are 15 residues in the CDR3. V lost 5 bases and J lost 5; bases outside the gene matches: 6. Via MiXCR, TCRdb re-called the 5' RACE reads, giving one row per CDR3 protein. This repertoire shows approximately 210,000 distinct CDR3 sequences, around 25% found once; its top ten account for 11%. The sequence derives from an adult woman who had mild COVID-19 (a few samples of this study predate the infection). Cell type and time point are not known. Sequencing used PBMCs or a T cell subset sorted from them (not recorded which). This chain uses TRBV7-9 with TRBJ2-1; 10 bases agree with TRBD1. The CDR3 DNA follows: TGTGCCAGCAGCCCATGGACAGGGGGGAACAATGAGCAGTTCTTC. Translated, it gives CASSPWTGGNNEQFF.